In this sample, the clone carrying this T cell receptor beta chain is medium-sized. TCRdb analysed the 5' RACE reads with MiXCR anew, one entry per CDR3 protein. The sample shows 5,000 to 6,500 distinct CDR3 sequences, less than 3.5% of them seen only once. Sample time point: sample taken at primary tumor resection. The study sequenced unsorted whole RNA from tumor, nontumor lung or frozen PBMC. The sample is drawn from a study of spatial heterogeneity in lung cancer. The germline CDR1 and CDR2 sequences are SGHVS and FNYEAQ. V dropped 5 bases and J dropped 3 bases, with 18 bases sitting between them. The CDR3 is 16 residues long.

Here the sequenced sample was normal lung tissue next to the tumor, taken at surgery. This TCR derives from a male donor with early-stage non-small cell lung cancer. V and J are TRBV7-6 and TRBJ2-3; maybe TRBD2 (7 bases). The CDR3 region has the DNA TGTGCCAGCAGCGCTAGGGAGGGGGGTGGAACAGATACGCAGTATTTT. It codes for CASSAREGGGTDTQYF.